What follows describes a single T cell receptor (beta chain). Its antigen is currently not known. Within one base of it there is no much larger clone, and no base qualities were kept. The record originates from a study of blood T cell repertoires in COVID-19 (dated by TCRdb to between 2020 and 2021). Background for the entire study: Samples from collaborators originated in the United States, Italy and Spain and spanned both the acute and convalescent phases of COVID-19. Where available, HLA class I and class II types were taken from metadata supplied by the sample provider and were not determined by assay-based typing. The material from the prospective study consisted of cDNA or gDNA derived from T cells, B-cell-depleted T cells, or PBMCs. The samples were drawn from two sources: the first 160 participants of the ongoing ImmuneRACE study, and 1,254 subjects contributed by 6 global collaborators. The repertoires were made available in a free public database intended to serve as a resource for research on the immune response to SARS-CoV-2. The sample metadata nearly always contained a de-identified subject ID, COVID-19 status, age in years and sex. Deeply sampled blood TCRbeta repertoires from subjects exposed to, actively infected with, or recovered from COVID-19 were included in the dataset. General findings and caveats noted by the study authors: The quantity of clinical and demographic metadata differed by source and by participant and was supplied without curation.

Whole blood was collected in K2EDTA tubes by collaborating institutions according to the institutions' own protocols. For TCRbeta analysis, collaborator samples were shipped as frozen whole blood, as isolated PBMCs, or as DNA extracted from either sample type. The cysteine opens and the phenylalanine closes a CDR3 of 16 amino acids. Only CDR3 DNA remains: 48 bases, in frame from the first base. From V the trimming removes 2 bases and from J it removes 2 bases, while the gene matches leave 4 bases of the junction unaccounted for. CDR1 and CDR2 are read off the germline V gene as SGDLS and YYNGEE. TCRbeta CDR3 regions were amplified from genomic DNA by means of the immunoSEQ Assay, a bias-controlled multiplex PCR. The study's own analysis went as follows. The number of nucleated cells in each sample was estimated from the amplification of reference gene primers within the assay. Sequence reads were collapsed and filtered to measure the absolute abundance of every unique TCRbeta CDR3 rearrangement. Productive Simpson clonality was computed per sample as the square root of Simpson's diversity index over productive rearrangements. Sourced from immuneACCESS, this table was stored by TCRdb with only in-frame sequences that have V and J called. A share of the clones is absent; for the studies checked, an unresolved V gene accounts for under half, and the remainder has no known explanation. V, J and clone size derive from that table, while D and trimming were established from the DNA sequence. This sample lists roughly 160,000 clones; 82% were detected once. The top ten clones comprise more than 9% of the sample.

Here the chain combines TRBV9 and TRBJ2-3; 11 of the junction bases match TRBD2. This sequence originates from an elderly woman with active or convalescent COVID-19. Sequencing was carried out using peripheral blood. The CDR3 here reads CASSVGTSGFTDTQYF. DNA sequence: TGTGCCAGCAGCGTGGGGACTAGCGGCTTCACAGATACGCAGTATTTT.